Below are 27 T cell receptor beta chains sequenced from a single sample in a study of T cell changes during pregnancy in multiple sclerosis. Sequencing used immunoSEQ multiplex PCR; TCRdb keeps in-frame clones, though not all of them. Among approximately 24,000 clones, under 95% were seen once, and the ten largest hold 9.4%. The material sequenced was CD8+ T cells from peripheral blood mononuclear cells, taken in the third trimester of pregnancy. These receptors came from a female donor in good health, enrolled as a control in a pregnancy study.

The CDR3 spells CASSLAGGGNTIYF. Here the CDR3 DNA reads TGTGCCAGCAGCTTAGCAGGGGGTGGAAACACCATATATTTT. The chain joins TRBV7-6 to TRBJ1-3; tentatively, D is TRBD1 (6 bases). Deletions cut 0 bases from V and 3 bases from J, with 6 bases between. This CDR3 spans 14 amino acids. In germline, CDR1 is SGHVS, CDR2 FNYEAQ.

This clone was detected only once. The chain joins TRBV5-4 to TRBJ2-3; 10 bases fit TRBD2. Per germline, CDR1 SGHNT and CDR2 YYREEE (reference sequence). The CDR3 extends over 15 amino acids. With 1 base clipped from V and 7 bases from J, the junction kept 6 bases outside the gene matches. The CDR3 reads CASSLTSGGVYTQYF. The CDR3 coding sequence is TGTGCCAGCAGCTTGACAAGCGGGGGGGTTTATACGCAGTATTTT.

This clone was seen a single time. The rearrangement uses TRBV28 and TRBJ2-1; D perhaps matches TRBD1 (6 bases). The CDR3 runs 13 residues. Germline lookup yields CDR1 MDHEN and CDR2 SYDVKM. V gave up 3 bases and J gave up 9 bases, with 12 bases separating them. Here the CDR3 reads CASSFNRAREQFF. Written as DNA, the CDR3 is TGTGCCAGCAGTTTCAACAGGGCACGTGAGCAGTTCTTC. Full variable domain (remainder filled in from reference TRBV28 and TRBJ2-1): DVKVTQSSRYLVKRTGEKVFLECVQDMDHENMFWYRQDPGLGLRLIYFSYDVKMKEKGDIPEGYSVSREKKERFSLILESASTNQTSMYLCASSFNRAREQFFGPGTRLTVL.

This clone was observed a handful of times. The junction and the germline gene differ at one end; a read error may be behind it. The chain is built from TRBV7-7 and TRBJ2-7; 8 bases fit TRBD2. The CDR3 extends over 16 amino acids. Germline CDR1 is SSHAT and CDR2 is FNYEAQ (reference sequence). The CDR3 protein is CASSLVLAVISYEQYF. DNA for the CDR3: TGTGCTAGCAGCTTAGTACTAGCGGTGATCTCCTACGAGCAGTACTTC.

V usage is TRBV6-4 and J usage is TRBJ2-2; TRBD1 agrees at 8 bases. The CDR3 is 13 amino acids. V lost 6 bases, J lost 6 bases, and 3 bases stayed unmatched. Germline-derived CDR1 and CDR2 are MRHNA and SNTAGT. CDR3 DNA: TGTGCCAGCAGGACAGGGGAAGCCGGGGAGCTGTTTTTT. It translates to CASRTGEAGELFF.

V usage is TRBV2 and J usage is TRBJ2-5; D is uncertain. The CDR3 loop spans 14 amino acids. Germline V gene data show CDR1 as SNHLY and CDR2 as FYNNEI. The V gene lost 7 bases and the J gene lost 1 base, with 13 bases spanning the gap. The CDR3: CASNKISFQETQYF. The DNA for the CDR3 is TGTGCCAGCAACAAGATAAGTTTCCAAGAGACCCAGTACTTC.

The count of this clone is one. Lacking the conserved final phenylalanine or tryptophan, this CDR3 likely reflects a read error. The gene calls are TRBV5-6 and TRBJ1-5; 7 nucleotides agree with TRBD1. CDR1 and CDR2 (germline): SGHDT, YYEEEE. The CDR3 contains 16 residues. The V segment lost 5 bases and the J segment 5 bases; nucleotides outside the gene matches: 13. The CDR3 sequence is CASSRKAGGNYQPQHS. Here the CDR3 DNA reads TGTGCCAGCAGTAGAAAGGCAGGGGGTAACTATCAGCCCCAGCATTCT.

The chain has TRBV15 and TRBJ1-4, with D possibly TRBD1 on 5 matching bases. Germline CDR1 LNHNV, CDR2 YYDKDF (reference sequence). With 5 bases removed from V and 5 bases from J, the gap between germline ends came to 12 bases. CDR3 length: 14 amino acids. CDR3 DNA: TGTGCCACCAGCCTCCCGGGGGAGAATGAAAAACTGTTTTTT. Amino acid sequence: CATSLPGENEKLFF.

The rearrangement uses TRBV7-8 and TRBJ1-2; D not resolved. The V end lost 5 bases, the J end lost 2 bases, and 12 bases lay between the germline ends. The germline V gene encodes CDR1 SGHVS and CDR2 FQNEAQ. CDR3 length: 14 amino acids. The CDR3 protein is CASSPIRENYGYTF. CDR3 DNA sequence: TGTGCCAGCAGCCCCATAAGAGAGAACTATGGCTACACCTTC.

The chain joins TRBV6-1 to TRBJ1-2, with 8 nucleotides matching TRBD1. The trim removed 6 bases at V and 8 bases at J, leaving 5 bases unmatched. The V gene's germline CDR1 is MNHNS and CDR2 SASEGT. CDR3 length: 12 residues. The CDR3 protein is CASSGPGGGYTF. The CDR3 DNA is TGTGCCAGCAGCGGACCAGGGGGCGGCTACACCTTC.

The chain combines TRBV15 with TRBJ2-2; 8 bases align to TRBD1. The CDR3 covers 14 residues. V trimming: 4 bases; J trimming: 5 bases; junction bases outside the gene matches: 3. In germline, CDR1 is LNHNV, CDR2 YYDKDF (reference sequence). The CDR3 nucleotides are TGTGCCACCAGCACAGGACAGGGTACCGGGGAGCTGTTTTTT. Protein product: CATSTGQGTGELFF.

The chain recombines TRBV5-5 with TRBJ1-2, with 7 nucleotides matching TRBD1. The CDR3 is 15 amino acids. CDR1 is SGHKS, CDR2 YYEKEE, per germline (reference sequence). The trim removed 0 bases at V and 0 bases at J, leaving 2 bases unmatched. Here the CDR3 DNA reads TGTGCCAGCAGCTTGGGAGGGGGCGCTAACTATGGCTACACCTTC. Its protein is CASSLGGGANYGYTF.

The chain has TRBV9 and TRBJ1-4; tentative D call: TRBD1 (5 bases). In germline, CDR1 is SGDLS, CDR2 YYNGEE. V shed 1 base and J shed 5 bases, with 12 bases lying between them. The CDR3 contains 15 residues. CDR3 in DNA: TGTGCCAGCAGCGTATATCCAGGGAACAATGAAAAACTGTTTTTT. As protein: CASSVYPGNNEKLFF. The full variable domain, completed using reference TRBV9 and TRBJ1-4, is DSGVTQTPKHLITATGQRVTLRCSPRSGDLSVYWYQQSLDQGLQFLIQYYNGEERAKGNILERFSAQQFPDLHSELNLSSLELGDSALYFCASSVYPGNNEKLFFGSGTQLSVL.

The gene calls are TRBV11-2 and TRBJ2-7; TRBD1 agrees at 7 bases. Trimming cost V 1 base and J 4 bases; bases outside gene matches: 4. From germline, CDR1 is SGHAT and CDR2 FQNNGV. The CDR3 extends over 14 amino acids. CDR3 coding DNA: TGTGCCAGCAGCTTAGGGACAGGACTTTACGAGCAGTACTTC. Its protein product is CASSLGTGLYEQYF.

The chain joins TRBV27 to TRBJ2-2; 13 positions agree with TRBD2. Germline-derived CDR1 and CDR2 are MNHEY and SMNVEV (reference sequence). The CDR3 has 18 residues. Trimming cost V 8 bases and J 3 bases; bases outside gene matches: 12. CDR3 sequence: CASACGLAGDWDTGELFF. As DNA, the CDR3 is TGTGCCAGCGCTTGTGGACTAGCGGGAGATTGGGACACCGGGGAGCTGTTTTTT.

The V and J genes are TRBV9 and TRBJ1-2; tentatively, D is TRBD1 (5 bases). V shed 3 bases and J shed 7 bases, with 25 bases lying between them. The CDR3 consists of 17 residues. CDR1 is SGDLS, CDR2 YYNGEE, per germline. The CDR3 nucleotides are TGTGCCAGCAGCGAAAACACGGTGTCCCCTTTGGGGGGTGGCTACACCTTC. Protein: CASSENTVSPLGGGYTF.

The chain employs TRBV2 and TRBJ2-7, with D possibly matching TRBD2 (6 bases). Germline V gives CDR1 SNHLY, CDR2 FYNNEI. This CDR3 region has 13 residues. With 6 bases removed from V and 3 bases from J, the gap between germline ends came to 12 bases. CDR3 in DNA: TGTGCCAGCAGCCCTTTGACTAGCTACGAGCAGTACTTC. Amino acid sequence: CASSPLTSYEQYF.

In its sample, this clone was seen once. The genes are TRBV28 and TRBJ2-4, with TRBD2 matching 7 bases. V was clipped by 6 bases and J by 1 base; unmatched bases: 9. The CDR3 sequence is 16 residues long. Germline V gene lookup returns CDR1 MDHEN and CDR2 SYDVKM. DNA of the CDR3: TGTGCCAGCAGCCTCTCCAGGGAGGGGGCCAAAAACATTCAGTACTTC. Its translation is CASSLSREGAKNIQYF.

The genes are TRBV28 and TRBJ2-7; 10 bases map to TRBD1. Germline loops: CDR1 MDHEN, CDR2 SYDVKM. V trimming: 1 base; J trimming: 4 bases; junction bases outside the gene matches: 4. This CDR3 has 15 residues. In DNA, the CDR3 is TGTGCCAGCAGTTTATCCGGGACAGGGGTTTACGAGCAGTACTTC. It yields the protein CASSLSGTGVYEQYF.

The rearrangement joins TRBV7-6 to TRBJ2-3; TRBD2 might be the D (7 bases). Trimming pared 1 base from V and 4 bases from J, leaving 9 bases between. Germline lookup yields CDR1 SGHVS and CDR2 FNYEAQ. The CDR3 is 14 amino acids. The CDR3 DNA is TGTGCCAGCAGCTTAGGGGGGGGGCCAGATACGCAGTATTTT. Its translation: CASSLGGGPDTQYF. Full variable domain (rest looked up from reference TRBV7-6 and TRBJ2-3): GAGVSQSPRYKVTKRGQDVALRCDPISGHVSLYWYRQALGQGPEFLTYFNYEAQQDKSGLPNDRFSAERPEGSISTLTIQRTEQRDSAMYRCASSLGGGPDTQYFGPGTRLTVL.

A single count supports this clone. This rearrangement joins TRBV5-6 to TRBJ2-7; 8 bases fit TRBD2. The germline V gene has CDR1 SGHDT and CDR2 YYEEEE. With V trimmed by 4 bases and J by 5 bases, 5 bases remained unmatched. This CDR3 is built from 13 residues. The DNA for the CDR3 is TGTGCCAGCAGCCCCGGGGGGGTCCACGAGCAGTACTTC. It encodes CASSPGGVHEQYF.

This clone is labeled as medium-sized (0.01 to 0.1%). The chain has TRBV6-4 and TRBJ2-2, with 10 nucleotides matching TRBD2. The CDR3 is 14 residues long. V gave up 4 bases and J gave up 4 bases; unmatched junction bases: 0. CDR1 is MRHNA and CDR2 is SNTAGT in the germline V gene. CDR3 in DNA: TGTGCCAGCAGTGCTAGCGGGGGCACCGGGGAGCTGTTTTTT. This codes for CASSASGGTGELFF.

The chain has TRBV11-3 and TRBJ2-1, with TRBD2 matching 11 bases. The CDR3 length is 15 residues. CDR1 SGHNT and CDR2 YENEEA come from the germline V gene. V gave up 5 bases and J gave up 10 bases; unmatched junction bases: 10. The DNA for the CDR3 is TGTGCCAGCAGCGCATTTCTAGCGGGAGGCGGGGAGCAGTTCTTC. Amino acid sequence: CASSAFLAGGGEQFF.

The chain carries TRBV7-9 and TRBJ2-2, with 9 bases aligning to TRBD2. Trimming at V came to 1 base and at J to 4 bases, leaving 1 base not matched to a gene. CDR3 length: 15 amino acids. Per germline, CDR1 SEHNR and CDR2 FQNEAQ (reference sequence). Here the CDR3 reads CASSLGGRATGELFF. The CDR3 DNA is TGTGCCAGCAGCTTAGGCGGGAGGGCCACCGGGGAGCTGTTTTTT.

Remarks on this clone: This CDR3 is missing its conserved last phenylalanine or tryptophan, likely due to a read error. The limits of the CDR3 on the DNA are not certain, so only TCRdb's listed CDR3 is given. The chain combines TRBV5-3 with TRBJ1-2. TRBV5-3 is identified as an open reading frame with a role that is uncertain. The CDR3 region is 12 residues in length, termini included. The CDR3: CATKRCNIYECK.

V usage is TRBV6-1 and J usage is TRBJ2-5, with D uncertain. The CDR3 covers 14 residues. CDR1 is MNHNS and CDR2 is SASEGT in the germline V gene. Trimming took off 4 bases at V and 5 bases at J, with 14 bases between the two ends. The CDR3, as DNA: TGTGCCAGCAGTGCCGCGCTAGGTATCGAGACCCAGTACTTC. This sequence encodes CASSAALGIETQYF.

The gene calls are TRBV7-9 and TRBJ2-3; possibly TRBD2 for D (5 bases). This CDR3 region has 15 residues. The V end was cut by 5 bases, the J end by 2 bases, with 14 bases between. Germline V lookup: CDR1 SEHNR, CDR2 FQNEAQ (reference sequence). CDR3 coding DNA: TGTGCCAGCAGCCAAGACTACGACCTCACAGATACGCAGTATTTT. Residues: CASSQDYDLTDTQYF.